These 29 T cell receptor beta chains were all obtained from the same sample, sequenced in a study of cytomegalovirus exposure and HLA in healthy donors. The protocol was immunoSEQ multiplex PCR, while the TCRdb copy is restricted to in-frame clones and leaves out a portion. The data hold roughly 43,000 clones, with 93% observed a single time. The source material was PBMCs. The origin of the receptors is a woman in her late teens or twenties in good health and CMV-seronegative.

The CDR3 reads CASTKRTGPTRTEAFF. The CDR3 nucleotides are TGTGCCAGCACCAAGAGAACAGGGCCCACTCGGACTGAAGCTTTCTTT. V and J are TRBV9 and TRBJ1-1, with D possibly matching TRBD1 (6 bases). V was shortened by 6 bases and J by 5 bases, with 23 bases between the two germline ends. The CDR3 has 16 amino acids. Germline CDR1 and CDR2: SGDLS and YYNGEE.

By share, this clone counts as medium-sized. This sequence joins TRBV4-2 and TRBJ2-7, with TRBD1 matching over 12 bases. Germline CDR1 is LGHNA and CDR2 is YNFKEQ. This CDR3 has 16 residues. V lost 0 bases and J lost 5; bases outside the gene matches: 5. The CDR3 nucleotides are TGTGCCAGCAGCCAAGATTCCGGGACAGGGGGCGACGAGCAGTACTTC. This codes for CASSQDSGTGGDEQYF.

This chain connects TRBV28 to TRBJ1-3; a possible D gene is TRBD1 (5 bases). The CDR3 extends over 17 amino acids. Germline V gives CDR1 MDHEN, CDR2 SYDVKM. Deletions cut 8 bases from V and 0 bases from J, with 20 bases between. CDR3 sequence: CASGGLFTGGSGNTIYF. In nucleotides, the CDR3 is TGTGCCAGCGGCGGCCTCTTCACCGGGGGCTCTGGAAACACCATATATTTT.

In its sample, this clone was seen a few times. The rearrangement links TRBV9 to TRBJ2-4; 8 nucleotides agree with TRBD2. Germline lookup yields CDR1 SGDLS and CDR2 YYNGEE. The CDR3 totals 14 residues. The V and J ends lost 3 bases and 7 bases, in that order; junction bases with no gene match: 6. The DNA for the CDR3 is TGTGCCAGCAGCGACGGGGGGGGCCAGAACATTCAGTACTTC. This gives the protein CASSDGGGQNIQYF.

In nucleotides, the CDR3 is TGTGCCAGCAGCCCGGACAGGGCCGAGCAGTTCTTC. It specifies CASSPDRAEQFF. The chain uses TRBV7-8 and TRBJ2-1, with 8 bases fitting TRBD1. The CDR3 spans 12 residues. V was clipped by 5 bases and J by 10 bases; unmatched bases: 4. Germline assignment: CDR1 SGHVS and CDR2 FQNEAQ.

This clone was observed a single time. The V call is TRBV18, the J call TRBJ2-5; D ambiguous. From germline, CDR1 is KGHSH and CDR2 LQKENI. The V end was cut by 2 bases, the J end by 4 bases, with 20 bases between. This CDR3 comprises 17 residues. CDR3 DNA: TGTGCCAGCTCACCAGTTCCCCCCGGGTCCTTGGGAGAGACCCAGTACTTC. Translated, it gives CASSPVPPGSLGETQYF.

The CDR3 loop reads CASSISTGKLFF. CDR3 nucleotides: TGTGCCAGTAGTATTTCGACGGGAAAACTGTTTTTT. This rearrangement joins TRBV19 to TRBJ1-4, with D unclear. Trimming removed 3 bases at V and 10 bases at J, with 9 bases between. The V gene's germline CDR1 is LNHDA and CDR2 SQIVND (reference sequence). The CDR3 loop spans 12 amino acids.

The chain combines TRBV25-1 with TRBJ2-3; 9 positions match TRBD1. The CDR3 consists of 16 residues. V dropped 1 base and J dropped 2; count of bases not matched to a gene: 4. Germline lookup yields CDR1 MGHDK and CDR2 SYGVNS. The CDR3 DNA follows: TGTGCCAGCAGTGAATGGGGGACAGGGTTCACAGATACGCAGTATTTT. Translation: CASSEWGTGFTDTQYF.

The CDR3 sequence is CASSLAGGTTSYEQYF. The CDR3, as DNA: TGCGCCAGCAGCTTGGCCGGTGGGACAACCTCCTACGAGCAGTACTTC. The rearrangement uses TRBV5-1 and TRBJ2-7, with TRBD1 as a possible D gene (6 bases). The CDR3 contains 16 residues. V was pared by 0 bases and J by 0 bases, with 13 bases between. In germline, CDR1 is SGHRS, CDR2 YFSETQ. Looking up the rest from reference TRBV5-1 and TRBJ2-7 gives the full variable domain: KAGVTQTPRYLIKTRGQQVTLSCSPISGHRSVSWYQQTPGQGLQFLFEYFSETQRNKGNFPGRFSGRQFSNSRSEMNVSTLELGDSALYLCASSLAGGTTSYEQYFGPGTRLTVT.

The V and J genes are TRBV5-5 and TRBJ2-7; 7 bases are a match to TRBD1. Germline-derived CDR1 and CDR2 are SGHKS and YYEKEE (reference sequence). This CDR3 is built from 17 residues. The junction had 15 bases not matched to a gene; V was cut back by 2 bases and J by 4 bases. The CDR3 DNA reads TGTGCCAGCAGCTTTATACAGGGGAAGGATCTTAAGTACGAGCAGTACTTC. This gives the protein CASSFIQGKDLKYEQYF. Based on the CDR3 plus reference TRBV5-5 and TRBJ2-7, the full variable domain is DAGVTQSPTHLIKTRGQQVTLRCSPISGHKSVSWYQQVLGQGPQFIFQYYEKEERGRGNFPDRFSARQFPNYSSELNVNALLLGDSALYLCASSFIQGKDLKYEQYFGPGTRLTVT.

The CDR3 DNA reads TGTGCCAGCAGCTTAACGGGGACTTTGTATTTT. This gives the protein CASSLTGTLYF. The chain couples TRBV7-3 to TRBJ2-3, with D perhaps matching TRBD2 (6 bases). CDR1 and CDR2 from the germline V gene are SGHTA and FQGTGA. The ends were cut back, 0 bases at V and 14 bases at J, with 9 bases in the middle. The CDR3 length is 11 residues.

The V call is TRBV7-9, the J call TRBJ1-3; 8 bases map to TRBD1. Germline lookup yields CDR1 SEHNR and CDR2 FQNEAQ (reference sequence). V shed 3 bases and J 4 bases; nucleotides not matched to a gene: 2. CDR3 length equals 14 residues. The CDR3 DNA reads TGTGCCAGCAGCTTGACAGGGGAAGGAAACACCATATATTTT. It codes for CASSLTGEGNTIYF.

The chain has TRBV7-6 and TRBJ2-7; TRBD2 is a possible D gene (6 bases). Germline assignment: CDR1 SGHVS and CDR2 FNYEAQ. V was clipped by 5 bases and J by 5 bases, with 13 bases between them. CDR3 length: 13 residues. DNA for the CDR3: TGTGCCAGCAGCCCCCGGGGGTCCAACGAGCAGTACTTC. It is translated as CASSPRGSNEQYF.

The sample holds one count of this clone. V gene TRBV5-1 combines with J gene TRBJ1-2, with a weak D call TRBD1 (6 bases). Germline V gene sequence: CDR1 SGHRS, CDR2 YFSETQ. The CDR3 contains 15 residues. Trimming cost V 4 bases and J 3 bases, with 16 bases left between them. The CDR3 loop reads CASSRKQGGDYGYTF. DNA for the CDR3: TGCGCCAGCAGCCGAAAACAGGGAGGGGACTATGGCTACACCTTC.

This clone was detected only once. This sequence joins TRBV28 and TRBJ1-5; 7 nucleotides match TRBD1. The CDR3 is 13 residues long. V shed 5 bases, J shed 5 bases, and the junction held 3 bases outside the gene matches. Per germline, CDR1 MDHEN and CDR2 SYDVKM. CDR3 in DNA: TGTGCCAGCAGTGCCAGGGGGTATCAGCCCCAGCATTTT. It yields the protein CASSARGYQPQHF.

The CDR3 spells CASSQVQGNTEAFF. The CDR3 coding sequence is TGTGCCAGCAGCCAGGTACAGGGCAACACTGAAGCTTTCTTT. The V gene is TRBV28, the J gene TRBJ1-1; D perhaps matches TRBD1 (6 bases). The germline gives CDR1 MDHEN, CDR2 SYDVKM. CDR3 length: 14 residues. Trimming took 6 bases from V and 2 from J, leaving 13 bases between them.

This chain joins TRBV10-3 and TRBJ1-2; TRBD1 matches 10 bases. The CDR3 has 14 residues. Trimming removed 5 bases from V and 8 bases from J; junction bases left unmatched: 8. Germline V CDR1 and CDR2: ENHRY, SYGVKD. The CDR3, as DNA: TGTGCCATCAGTCTCAGTGGACAGGGGGACGGCTACACCTTC. This translates into CAISLSGQGDGYTF.

The V call is TRBV27, the J call TRBJ1-1; 8 nucleotides align to TRBD1. Trimming took 0 bases from V and 9 from J; bases not matched to a gene: 9. Germline lookup yields CDR1 MNHEY and CDR2 SMNVEV (reference sequence). The CDR3 length is 15 residues. The CDR3 region is CASSLSISGRGQAFF. CDR3 DNA sequence: TGTGCCAGCAGTTTATCGATATCCGGCAGGGGGCAAGCTTTCTTT.

This clone has a single count. The chain is built from TRBV5-1 and TRBJ2-5; D unresolved. CDR3 length: 15 amino acids. Trimming cost V 0 bases and J 5 bases, with 14 bases left between them. Germline V lookup: CDR1 SGHRS, CDR2 YFSETQ. The CDR3 sequence is CASSLGASGWETQYF. The CDR3 DNA reads as TGCGCCAGCAGCTTGGGGGCGAGTGGATGGGAGACCCAGTACTTC.

The gene calls are TRBV6-5 and TRBJ2-1, with D maybe TRBD1 (7 bases). CDR1 is MNHEY, CDR2 SVGAGI, per germline. CDR3 length equals 16 residues. The V and J ends lost 0 bases and 8 bases respectively, with 17 bases between them. The CDR3, as DNA: TGTGCCAGCAGTTACTCGATAGGGGGCCGGAGGGATGAGCAGTTCTTC. Translation: CASSYSIGGRRDEQFF.

This clone was seen a few times. The V and J genes are TRBV6-1 and TRBJ2-6; D is ambiguous. Between the trimmed V and J ends, which lost 5 bases and 6 bases, there was a span of 5 bases. Looked up from germline, CDR1 is MNHNS and CDR2 is SASEGT. This CDR3 spans 12 amino acids. CDR3 in amino acids: CASSPLANVLTF. For the CDR3, the DNA is TGTGCCAGCAGTCCGTTGGCCAACGTCCTGACTTTC.

CDR3 bases: TGTGCCAGCTCACCCGGTAAGGGACAGGGTGACGAGCAGTACTTC. Translation gives CASSPGKGQGDEQYF. The chain has TRBV18 and TRBJ2-7; TRBD1 matches 9 bases. The germline V gene has CDR1 KGHSH and CDR2 LQKENI. The CDR3 has 15 amino acids. V trimming: 3 bases; J trimming: 5 bases; junction bases outside the gene matches: 8.

The gene calls are TRBV2 and TRBJ1-5, with TRBD1 matching 8 bases. V was clipped by 8 bases and J by 2 bases; unmatched bases: 14. This CDR3 has 17 residues. CDR1 and CDR2 (germline): SNHLY, FYNNEI. In DNA form, the CDR3 reads TGTGCCAGCCAAGGACAGGGAGCGAGTAGAGGCAATCAGCCCCAGCATTTT. It specifies CASQGQGASRGNQPQHF.

The V gene is TRBV27, the J gene TRBJ2-3; 10 positions agree with TRBD2. The V segment lost 5 bases and the J segment 2 bases; nucleotides outside the gene matches: 7. Germline CDR1 and CDR2: MNHEY and SMNVEV (reference sequence). The CDR3 is made up of 16 amino acids. As DNA, the CDR3 is TGTGCCAGCAGTCCCAGGACTAGCGGATACACAGATACGCAGTATTTT. Its translation is CASSPRTSGYTDTQYF.

This chain uses TRBV4-1 with TRBJ2-3, with D tentatively TRBD1 (6 bases). Germline CDR1 reads MGHRA; CDR2 reads YSYEKL. The CDR3 is made up of 15 amino acids. V was trimmed by 3 bases and J by 2 bases, leaving 12 bases between them. This CDR3 reads CASSQWGQYTDTQYF. For the CDR3, the DNA is TGCGCCAGCAGCCAGTGGGGGCAATACACAGATACGCAGTATTTT.

The rearrangement links TRBV6-5 to TRBJ1-5; D gene uncertain. V gave up 6 bases and J gave up 6 bases, with 12 bases separating them. The CDR3 covers 13 residues. Per the germline V gene, CDR1 is MNHEY and CDR2 is SVGAGI. The chain's CDR3 is CASSPSGFQPQHF. The CDR3 DNA reads as TGTGCCAGCAGCCCCTCGGGTTTTCAGCCCCAGCATTTT.

The gene calls are TRBV6-5 and TRBJ2-2; D uncertain. CDR1 MNHEY and CDR2 SVGAGI come from the germline V gene. The CDR3 extends over 15 amino acids. The V and J ends lost 2 bases and 3 bases respectively, with 10 bases between them. The CDR3 nucleotides read TGTGCCAGCAGTTACGGAGTCGAGGACACCGGGGAGCTGTTTTTT. Translated, it gives CASSYGVEDTGELFF.

The chain uses TRBV5-4 and TRBJ1-1, with D unresolved. The V end was cut by 5 bases, the J end by 3 bases, with 8 bases between. The CDR3 totals 12 residues. Germline CDR1 SGHNT, CDR2 YYREEE (reference sequence). The CDR3 sequence: CASRGIYTEAFF. CDR3 DNA: TGTGCCAGCAGGGGCATTTACACTGAAGCTTTCTTT.

Here the CDR3 reads CASGPVDNEKLFF. CDR3 DNA sequence: TGTGCCAGCGGGCCGGTAGATAATGAAAAACTGTTTTTT. The genes are TRBV7-9 and TRBJ1-4; D gene unclear. V was cut by 8 bases and J by 4 bases, with 11 bases left in between. The CDR3 consists of 13 residues. Germline-derived CDR1 and CDR2 are SEHNR and FQNEAQ (reference sequence).